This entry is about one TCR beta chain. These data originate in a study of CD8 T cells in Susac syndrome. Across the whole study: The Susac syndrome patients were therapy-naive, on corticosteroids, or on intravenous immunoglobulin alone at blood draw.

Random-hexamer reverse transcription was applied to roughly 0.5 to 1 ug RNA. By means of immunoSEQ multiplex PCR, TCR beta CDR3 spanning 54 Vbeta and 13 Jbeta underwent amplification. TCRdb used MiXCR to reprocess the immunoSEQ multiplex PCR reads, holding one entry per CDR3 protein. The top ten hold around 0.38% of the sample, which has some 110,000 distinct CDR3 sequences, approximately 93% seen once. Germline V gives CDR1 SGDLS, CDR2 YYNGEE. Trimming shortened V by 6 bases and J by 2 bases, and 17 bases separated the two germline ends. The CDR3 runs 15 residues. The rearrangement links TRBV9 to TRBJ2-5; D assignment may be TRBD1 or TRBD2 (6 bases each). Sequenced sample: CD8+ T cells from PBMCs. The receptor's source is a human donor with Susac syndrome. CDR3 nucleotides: TGTGCCAGCACCAGTGGGGGGCAGACACAAGAGACCCAGTACTTC. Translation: CASTSGGQTQETQYF.